The entry below describes one TCR beta chain. One entry per CDR3 protein results from TCRdb running MiXCR on the 5' RACE reads. The sample has roughly 600,000 distinct CDR3 sequences, more than 15% seen once; the top ten hold approximately 12%. The data belong to a study of T-cell memory formation after mild COVID-19. About the research overall: For the most part, TCR clusters were specific to one donor.

Germline V gene data show CDR1 as LNHDA and CDR2 as SQIVND (reference sequence). CDR3 length equals 15 residues. The V gene end was trimmed by 3 bases and the J gene end by 4 bases; junction bases not matched to a gene: 3. V is TRBV19 and J is TRBJ2-2, with 9 nucleotides matching TRBD1. The TCR originated in an adult woman who had mild COVID-19 (a few samples of this study predate the infection). Cell type and time point are not known. The sequenced material came from PBMCs or a T cell subset sorted from them (not recorded which). The CDR3 loop is CASSIGQGITGELFF. CDR3 coding DNA: TGTGCCAGTAGTATCGGACAGGGGATCACCGGGGAGCTGTTTTTT.